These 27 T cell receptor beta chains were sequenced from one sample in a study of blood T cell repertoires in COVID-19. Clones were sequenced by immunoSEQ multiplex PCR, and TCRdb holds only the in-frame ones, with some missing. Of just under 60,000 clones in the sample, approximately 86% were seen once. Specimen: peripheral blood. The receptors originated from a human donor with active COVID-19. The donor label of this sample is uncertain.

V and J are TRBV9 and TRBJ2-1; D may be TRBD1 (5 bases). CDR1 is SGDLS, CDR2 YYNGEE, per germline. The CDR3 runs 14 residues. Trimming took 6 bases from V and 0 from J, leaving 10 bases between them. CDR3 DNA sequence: TGTGCCAGCACCAGGGATAGCTCCTACAATGAGCAGTTCTTC. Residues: CASTRDSSYNEQFF.

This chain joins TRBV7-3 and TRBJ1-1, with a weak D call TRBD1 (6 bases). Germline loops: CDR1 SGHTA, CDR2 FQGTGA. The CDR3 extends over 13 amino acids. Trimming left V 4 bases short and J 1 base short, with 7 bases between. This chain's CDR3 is CASSYRANTEAFF. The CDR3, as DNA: TGTGCCAGCAGCTACAGGGCGAACACTGAAGCTTTCTTT.

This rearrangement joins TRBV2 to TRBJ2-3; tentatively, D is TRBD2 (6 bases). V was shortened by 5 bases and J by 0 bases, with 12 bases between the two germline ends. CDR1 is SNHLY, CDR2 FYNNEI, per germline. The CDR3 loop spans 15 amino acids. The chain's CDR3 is CASSSNSGSTDTQYF. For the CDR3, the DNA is TGTGCCAGCAGTTCGAATAGCGGTAGCACAGATACGCAGTATTTT.

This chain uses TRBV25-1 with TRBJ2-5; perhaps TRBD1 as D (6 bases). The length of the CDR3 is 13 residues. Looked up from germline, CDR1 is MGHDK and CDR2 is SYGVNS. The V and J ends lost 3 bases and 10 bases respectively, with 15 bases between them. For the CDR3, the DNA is TGTGCCAGCAGTGAGTTAACAGGGTTGGACCAGTACTTC. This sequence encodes CASSELTGLDQYF.

In nucleotides, the CDR3 is TGTGCCAGCAGCTTTGGGACTAGCGGAATCACAGATACGCAGTATTTT. Translating gives CASSFGTSGITDTQYF. The chain employs TRBV5-8 and TRBJ2-3, with 11 bases aligning to TRBD2. Trimming took 2 bases from V and 2 from J; bases not matched to a gene: 4. There are 16 residues in the CDR3. CDR1 and CDR2 from the germline V gene are SGHTS and YDEGEE.

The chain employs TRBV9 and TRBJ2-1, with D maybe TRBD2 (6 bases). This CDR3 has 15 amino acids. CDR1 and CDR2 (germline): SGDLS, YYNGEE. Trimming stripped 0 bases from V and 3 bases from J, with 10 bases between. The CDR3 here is CASSVAGDFYNEQFF. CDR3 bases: TGTGCCAGCAGCGTAGCGGGAGATTTCTACAATGAGCAGTTCTTC.

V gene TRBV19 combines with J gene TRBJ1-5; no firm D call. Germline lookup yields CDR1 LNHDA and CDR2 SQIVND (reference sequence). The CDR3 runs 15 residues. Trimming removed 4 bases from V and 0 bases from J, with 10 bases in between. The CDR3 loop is CASSNRGLSNQPQHF. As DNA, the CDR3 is TGTGCCAGTAGTAATCGAGGACTTAGCAATCAGCCCCAGCATTTT.

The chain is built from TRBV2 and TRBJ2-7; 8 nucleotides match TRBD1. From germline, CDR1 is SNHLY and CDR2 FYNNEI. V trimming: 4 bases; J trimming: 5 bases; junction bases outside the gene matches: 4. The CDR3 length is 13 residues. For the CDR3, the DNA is TGTGCCAGCAGTGCAGGGGGCGAACACGAGCAGTACTTC. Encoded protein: CASSAGGEHEQYF. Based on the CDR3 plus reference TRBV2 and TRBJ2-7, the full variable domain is EPEVTQTPSHQVTQMGQEVILRCVPISNHLYFYWYRQILGQKVEFLVSFYNNEISEKSEIFDDQFSVERPDGSNFTLKIRSTKLEDSAMYFCASSAGGEHEQYFGPGTRLTVT.

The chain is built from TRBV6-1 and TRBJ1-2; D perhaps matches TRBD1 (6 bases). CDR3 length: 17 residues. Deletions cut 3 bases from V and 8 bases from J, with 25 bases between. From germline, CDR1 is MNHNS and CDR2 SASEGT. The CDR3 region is CASSDRSQGYFSYGYTF. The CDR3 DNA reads TGTGCCAGCAGTGACAGGTCACAGGGCTACTTCAGCTACGGCTACACCTTC.

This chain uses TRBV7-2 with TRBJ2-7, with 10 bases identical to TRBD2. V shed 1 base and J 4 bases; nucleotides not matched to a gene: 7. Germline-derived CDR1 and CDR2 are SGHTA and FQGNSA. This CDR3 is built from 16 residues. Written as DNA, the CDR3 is TGTGCCAGCAGCTTAGTGAGCGGGAGGGCCTCATACGAGCAGTACTTC. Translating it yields CASSLVSGRASYEQYF.

The CDR3 loop reads CASSRLAAGYNEQFF. DNA of the CDR3: TGTGCCAGCAGCCGACTAGCGGCAGGCTACAATGAGCAGTTCTTC. The chain joins TRBV2 to TRBJ2-1, with TRBD2 identical over 9 bases. The V and J ends lost 6 bases and 3 bases, in that order; junction bases with no gene match: 6. The CDR3 consists of 15 residues. Germline V gene data show CDR1 as SNHLY and CDR2 as FYNNEI.

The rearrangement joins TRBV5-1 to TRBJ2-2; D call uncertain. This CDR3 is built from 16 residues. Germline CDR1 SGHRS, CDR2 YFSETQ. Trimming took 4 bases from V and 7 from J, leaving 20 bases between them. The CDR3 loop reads CASSPGVFGHGGELFF. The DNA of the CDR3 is TGCGCCAGCAGCCCAGGCGTGTTTGGGCACGGCGGGGAGCTGTTTTTT. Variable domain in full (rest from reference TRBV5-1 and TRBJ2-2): KAGVTQTPRYLIKTRGQQVTLSCSPISGHRSVSWYQQTPGQGLQFLFEYFSETQRNKGNFPGRFSGRQFSNSRSEMNVSTLELGDSALYLCASSPGVFGHGGELFFGEGSRLTVL.

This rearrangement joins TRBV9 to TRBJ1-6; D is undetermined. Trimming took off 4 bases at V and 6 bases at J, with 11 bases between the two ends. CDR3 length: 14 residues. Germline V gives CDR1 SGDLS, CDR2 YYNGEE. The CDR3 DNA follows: TGTGCCAGCAGCTCGACGCAGGTTAATTCACCCCTCCACTTT. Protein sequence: CASSSTQVNSPLHF.

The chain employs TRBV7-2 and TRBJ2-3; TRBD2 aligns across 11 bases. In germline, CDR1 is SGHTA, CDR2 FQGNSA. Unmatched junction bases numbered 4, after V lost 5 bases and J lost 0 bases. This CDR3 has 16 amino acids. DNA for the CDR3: TGTGCCAGCAGCCCGCGGACTAGCGGGAGCACAGATACGCAGTATTTT. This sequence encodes CASSPRTSGSTDTQYF.

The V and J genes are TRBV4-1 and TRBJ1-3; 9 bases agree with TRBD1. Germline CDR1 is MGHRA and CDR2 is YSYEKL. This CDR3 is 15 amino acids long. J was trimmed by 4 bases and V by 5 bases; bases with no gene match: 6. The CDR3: CASSYGTGSGNTIYF. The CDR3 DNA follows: TGCGCCAGCAGCTACGGGACAGGGTCAGGAAACACCATATATTTT.

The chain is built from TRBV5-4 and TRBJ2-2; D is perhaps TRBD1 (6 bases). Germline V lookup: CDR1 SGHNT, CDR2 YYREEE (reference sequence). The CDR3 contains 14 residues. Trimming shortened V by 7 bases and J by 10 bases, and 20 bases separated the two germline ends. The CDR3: CASGETGSSTELFF. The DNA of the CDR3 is TGTGCCAGCGGCGAGACAGGAAGCTCGACGGAGCTGTTTTTT.

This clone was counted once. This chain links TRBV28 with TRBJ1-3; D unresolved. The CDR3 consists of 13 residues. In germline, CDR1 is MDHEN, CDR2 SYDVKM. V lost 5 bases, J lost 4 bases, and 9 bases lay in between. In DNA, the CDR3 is TGTGCCAGCAGTCCCGGTATAGGAAACACCATATATTTT. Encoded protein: CASSPGIGNTIYF.

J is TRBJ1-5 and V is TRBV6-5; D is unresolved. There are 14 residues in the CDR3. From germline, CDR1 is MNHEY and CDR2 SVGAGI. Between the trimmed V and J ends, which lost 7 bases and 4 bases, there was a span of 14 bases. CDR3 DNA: TGTGCCAGCACCCGGTGGGCACCTAATCAGCCCCAGCATTTT. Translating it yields CASTRWAPNQPQHF.

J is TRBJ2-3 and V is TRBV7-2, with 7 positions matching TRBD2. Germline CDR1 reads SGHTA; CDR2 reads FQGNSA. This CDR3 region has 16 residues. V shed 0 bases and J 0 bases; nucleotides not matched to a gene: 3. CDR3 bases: TGTGCCAGCAGCTTAGCGGGAGGGCCTAGCACAGATACGCAGTATTTT. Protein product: CASSLAGGPSTDTQYF. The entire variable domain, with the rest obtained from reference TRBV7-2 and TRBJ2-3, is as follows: GAGVSQSPSNKVTEKGKDVELRCDPISGHTALYWYRQSLGQGLEFLIYFQGNSAPDKSGLPSDRFSAERTGGSVSTLTIQRTQQEDSAVYLCASSLAGGPSTDTQYFGPGTRLTVL.

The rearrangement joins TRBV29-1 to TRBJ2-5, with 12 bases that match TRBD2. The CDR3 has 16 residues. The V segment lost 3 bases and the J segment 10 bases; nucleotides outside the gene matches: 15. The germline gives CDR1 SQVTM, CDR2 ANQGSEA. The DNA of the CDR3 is TGCAGCGTTGAGGGTCTAGCGGGAGGGGGGGTTTCGAGCCAGTACTTC. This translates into CSVEGLAGGGVSSQYF.

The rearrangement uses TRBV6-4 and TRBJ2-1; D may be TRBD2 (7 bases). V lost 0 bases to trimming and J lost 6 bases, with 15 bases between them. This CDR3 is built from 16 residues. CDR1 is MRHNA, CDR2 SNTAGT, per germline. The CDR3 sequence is CASSDSTGGAPNEQFF. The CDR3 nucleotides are TGTGCCAGCAGTGACTCTACTGGGGGGGCCCCCAATGAGCAGTTCTTC.

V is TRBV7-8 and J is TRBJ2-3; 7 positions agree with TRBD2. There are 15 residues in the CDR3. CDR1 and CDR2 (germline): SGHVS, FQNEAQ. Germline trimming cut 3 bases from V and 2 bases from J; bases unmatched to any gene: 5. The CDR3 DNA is TGTGCCAGCAGCTTCATCGGGGGGACCACAGATACGCAGTATTTT. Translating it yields CASSFIGGTTDTQYF.

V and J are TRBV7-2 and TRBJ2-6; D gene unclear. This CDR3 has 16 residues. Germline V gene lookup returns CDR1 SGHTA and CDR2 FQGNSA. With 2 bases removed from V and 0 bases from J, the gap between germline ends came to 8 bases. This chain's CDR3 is CASSLLRFSGANVLTF. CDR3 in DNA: TGTGCCAGCAGCTTATTACGGTTCTCTGGGGCCAACGTCCTGACTTTC.

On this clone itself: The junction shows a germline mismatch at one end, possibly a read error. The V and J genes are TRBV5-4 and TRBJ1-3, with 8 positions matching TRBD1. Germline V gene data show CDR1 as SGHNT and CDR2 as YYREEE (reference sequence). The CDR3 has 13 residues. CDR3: CASSRQQTGDRNF. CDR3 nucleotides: TGTGCCAGCAGCCGACAGCAGACAGGGGATAGGAATTTT.

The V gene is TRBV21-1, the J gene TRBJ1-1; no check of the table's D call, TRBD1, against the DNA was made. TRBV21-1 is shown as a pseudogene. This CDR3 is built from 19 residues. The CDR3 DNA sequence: TGTGCCAGCAGCAAAGGAAACAGGGTCACAGATAGAGTTAACACTGAAGCTTTCTTT. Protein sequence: CASSKGNRVTDRVNTEAFF.

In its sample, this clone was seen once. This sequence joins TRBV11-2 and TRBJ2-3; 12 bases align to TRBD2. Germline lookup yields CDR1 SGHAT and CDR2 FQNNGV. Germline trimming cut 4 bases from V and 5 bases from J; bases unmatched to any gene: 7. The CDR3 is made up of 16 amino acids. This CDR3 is CASSSWTSGDGDTQYF. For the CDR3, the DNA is TGTGCCAGCAGCTCCTGGACTAGCGGGGACGGAGATACGCAGTATTTT.

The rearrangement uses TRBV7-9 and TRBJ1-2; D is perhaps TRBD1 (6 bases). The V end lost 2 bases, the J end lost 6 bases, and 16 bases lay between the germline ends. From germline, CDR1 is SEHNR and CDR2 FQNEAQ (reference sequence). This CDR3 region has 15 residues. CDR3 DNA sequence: TGTGCCAGCAGCTTAATTCTGGGGACAACCAATGGCTACACCTTC. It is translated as CASSLILGTTNGYTF.